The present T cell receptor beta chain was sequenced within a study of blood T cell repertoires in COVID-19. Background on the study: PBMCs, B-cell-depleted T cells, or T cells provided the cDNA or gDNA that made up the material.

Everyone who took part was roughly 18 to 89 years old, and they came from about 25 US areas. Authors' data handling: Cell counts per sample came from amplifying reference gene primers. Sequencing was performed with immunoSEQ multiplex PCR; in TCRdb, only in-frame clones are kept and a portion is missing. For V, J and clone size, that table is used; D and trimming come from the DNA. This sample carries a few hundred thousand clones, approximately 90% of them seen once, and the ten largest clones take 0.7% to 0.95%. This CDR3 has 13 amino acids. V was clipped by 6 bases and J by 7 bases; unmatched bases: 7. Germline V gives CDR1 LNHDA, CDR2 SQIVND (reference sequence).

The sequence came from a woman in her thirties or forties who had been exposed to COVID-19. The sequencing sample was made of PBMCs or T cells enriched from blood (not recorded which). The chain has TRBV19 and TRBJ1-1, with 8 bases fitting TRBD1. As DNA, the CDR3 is TGTGCCAGTAGGACAGGGGTTTGGGATGAAGCTTTCTTT. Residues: CASRTGVWDEAFF.